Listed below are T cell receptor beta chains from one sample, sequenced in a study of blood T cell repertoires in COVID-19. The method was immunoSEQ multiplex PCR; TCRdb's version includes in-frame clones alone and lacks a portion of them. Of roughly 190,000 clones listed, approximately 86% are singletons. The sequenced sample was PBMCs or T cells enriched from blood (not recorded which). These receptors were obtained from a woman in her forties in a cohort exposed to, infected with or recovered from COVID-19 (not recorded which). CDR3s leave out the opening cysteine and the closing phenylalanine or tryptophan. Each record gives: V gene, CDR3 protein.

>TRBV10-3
AGASGGADTQY
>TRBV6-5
ATASFWGRTDTQY
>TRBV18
ASSPPKSSTEAF
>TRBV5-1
ASSLDRANTEAF
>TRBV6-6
ASSPPQGTNQPQH
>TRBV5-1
ASSLDPREGLNEQF
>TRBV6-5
ASSPGTGDAGPQH
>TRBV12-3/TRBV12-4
ASLVGSNQPQH
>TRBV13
ASSPRGVAGTTDTQY
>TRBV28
ASSSRTGQETQY
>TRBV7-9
ASSSDRGGNSPLH
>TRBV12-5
ASGRDLSYQETQY
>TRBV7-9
ASSPNTGELF
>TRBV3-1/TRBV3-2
ASSPPGLRNSPLH
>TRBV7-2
ASSLGQGRRQPQH
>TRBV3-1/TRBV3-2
ASSQDPYRLF
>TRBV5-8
ASSLTGDGGYT
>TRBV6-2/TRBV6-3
ASSYWTGRDQPQH
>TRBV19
ASSIWGVSNQPQH
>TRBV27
ASSIGLRMNEQF
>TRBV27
ASSVGAGSNQPQH
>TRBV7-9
ASSFTSLAGEAETQY
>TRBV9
ASRGSGQGLYGYT
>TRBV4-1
ASSLRVGTNSYNEQF
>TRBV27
ASTLSFPNTEAF
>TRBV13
ASSLVGRGSTDTQY
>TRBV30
AWSMGKGDEQF
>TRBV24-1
ATSGTAGGGTGELF
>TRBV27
ASSSGGSGNTIY
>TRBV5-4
ASSLVLEDEQY
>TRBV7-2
ASSPTGQF
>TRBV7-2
ASSLPASGRYEQY
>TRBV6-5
ASSWTATYEQY
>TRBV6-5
AGRPGLSTDTQY
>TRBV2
GWSSGSLSTDTQY
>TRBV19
ASTGELNTGELF